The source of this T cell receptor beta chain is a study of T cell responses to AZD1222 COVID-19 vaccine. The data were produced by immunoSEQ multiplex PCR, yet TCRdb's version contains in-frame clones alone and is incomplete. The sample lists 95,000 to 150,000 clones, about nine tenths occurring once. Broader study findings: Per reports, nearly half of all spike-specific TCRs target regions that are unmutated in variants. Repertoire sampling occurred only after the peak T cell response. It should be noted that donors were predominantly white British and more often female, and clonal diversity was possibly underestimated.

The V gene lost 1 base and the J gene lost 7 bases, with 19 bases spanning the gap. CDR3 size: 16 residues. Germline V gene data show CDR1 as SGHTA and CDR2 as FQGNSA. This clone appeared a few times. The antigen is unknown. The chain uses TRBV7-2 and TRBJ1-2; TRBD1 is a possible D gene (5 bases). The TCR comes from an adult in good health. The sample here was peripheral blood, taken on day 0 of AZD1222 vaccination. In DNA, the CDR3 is TGTGCCAGCAGCTTAGGGCTATCGGCGACAGAGAGTGGCTACACCTTC. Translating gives CASSLGLSATESGYTF.